A selection of T cell receptor beta chains follows, all from one sample in a study of T cells after yellow fever vaccination. Using its own MiXCR run on the 5' RACE reads, TCRdb lists one record per CDR3 protein. This table has 450,000 to 650,000 distinct CDR3 sequences, 20% to 25% appearing once. The sequenced sample was PBMCs, obtained less than 25 days after the first yellow fever vaccination. The receptors come from a man aged 18-30 years who received the YFV17D yellow fever vaccine. Both conserved end residues are trimmed from each CDR3. A D gene is named only where the DNA matches it firmly. Some rows mark clone size as missing; the rest say once, few, many or name a class of expanded clone.

V gene: TRBV20-1
clone size: few
D gene: .
CDR3 protein: SGQDSSWDEQF

V gene: TRBV10-3
clone size: .
D gene: .
CDR3 protein: AISDRQDLWSTGELF

V gene: TRBV7-9
clone size: few
D gene: .
CDR3 protein: ASSLNGFYGYT

V gene: TRBV6-2/TRBV6-3
clone size: .
D gene: TRBD1
CDR3 protein: ASRPTGVWMNTEAF

V gene: TRBV5-6
clone size: many
D gene: TRBD1
CDR3 protein: ASSFDRVGTDTQY

V gene: TRBV4-3
clone size: .
D gene: .
CDR3 protein: ASSQEQETGELF

V gene: TRBV7-6
clone size: few
D gene: .
CDR3 protein: ASSPGVGITYEQY

V gene: TRBV12-3/TRBV12-4
clone size: .
D gene: .
CDR3 protein: ASSLFFGGRRANVLT

V gene: TRBV7-9
clone size: once
D gene: .
CDR3 protein: ASSFRTNEKLF

V gene: TRBV5-4
clone size: .
D gene: .
CDR3 protein: ASSFGSSGNTEAF

V gene: TRBV7-6
clone size: .
D gene: .
CDR3 protein: ASSLVSGLIKETQY

V gene: TRBV7-9
clone size: few
D gene: .
CDR3 protein: ASRSTENTEAF